This note documents a single TCR beta chain sequence. Its matching antigen is unknown. The V segment lost 5 bases and the J segment 5 bases; nucleotides outside the gene matches: 10. The germline V gene encodes CDR1 SGHTA and CDR2 FQGTGA. This CDR3 has 15 residues. These data originate in a study of identical twins. Study findings and constraints: Zero-insertion results could be subject to partial confounding by invariant MAIT and iNKT cells. Instead of following the same donors, the conclusions were based on cross-sectional statistical analysis.

Template switching supplied a universal primer site; unique molecular identifiers were carried on the cDNA. Using its own MiXCR run on the 5' RACE reads, TCRdb lists one record per CDR3 protein. This table holds around 670,000 distinct CDR3 sequences, roughly 6% found once. The sample consisted of naive T cells sorted from blood. The rearrangement links TRBV7-3 to TRBJ2-7; 9 bases match TRBD2. This sequence originates from a man aged 18 to 29 in good health. The CDR3 loop is CASSPVAGGPDEQYF. In DNA, the CDR3 is TGTGCCAGCAGCCCCGTGGCGGGAGGGCCCGACGAGCAGTACTTC.